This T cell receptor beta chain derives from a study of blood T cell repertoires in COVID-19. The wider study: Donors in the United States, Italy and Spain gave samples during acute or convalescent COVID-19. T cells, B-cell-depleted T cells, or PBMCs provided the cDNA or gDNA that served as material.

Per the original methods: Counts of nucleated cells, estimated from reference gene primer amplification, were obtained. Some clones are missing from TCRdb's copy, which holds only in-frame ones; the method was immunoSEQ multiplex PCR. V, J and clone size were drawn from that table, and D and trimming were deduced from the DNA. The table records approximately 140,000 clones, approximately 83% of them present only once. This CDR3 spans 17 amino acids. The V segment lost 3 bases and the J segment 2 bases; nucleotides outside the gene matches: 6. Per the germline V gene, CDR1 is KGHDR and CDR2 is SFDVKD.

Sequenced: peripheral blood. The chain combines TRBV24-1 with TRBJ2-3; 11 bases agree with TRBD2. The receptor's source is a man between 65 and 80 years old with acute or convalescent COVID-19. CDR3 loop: CATSDQPGLADTDTQYF. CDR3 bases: TGTGCCACCAGTGATCAACCGGGACTAGCGGACACAGATACGCAGTATTTT.